The rows below give T cell receptor beta chains drawn from one sample of a study of post-analysis software for immune sequencing data. TCRdb recomputed calls from the PCR reads with MiXCR, one row per CDR3 protein. The sample shows roughly 700,000 distinct CDR3 sequences, 25% to 30% of them seen only once. The specimen sequenced was blood. The receptors derive from a girl aged 10 to 17 with multiple sclerosis. CDR3s include the opening cysteine and the closing phenylalanine or tryptophan. The D gene is left open where the match is weak. Rows may omit the clone size; those that give it use once, few, many or a size class.

>TRBD2|.|TRBV27|TRBJ2-1
CASRLTSGRHEQFF
TGTGCCAGCAGATTGACTAGCGGTAGACATGAGCAGTTCTTC
>.|few|TRBV9|TRBJ2-1
CASSRETQFF
TGTGCCAGCAGTCGGGAGACGCAGTTCTTC
>.|few|TRBV7-2|TRBJ2-7
CASSAKYEQYF
TGTGCCAGCAGCGCCAAATACGAGCAGTACTTC
>.|.|TRBV7-2|TRBJ1-1
CASSLGEGYTEAFF
TGTGCCAGCAGCTTAGGCGAGGGATACACTGAAGCTTTCTTT
>.|.|TRBV29-1|TRBJ2-7
CSVGPGAAEQYF
TGCAGCGTTGGACCGGGGGCGGCCGAGCAGTACTTC
>TRBD2|.|TRBV5-1|TRBJ2-1
CASSYLAGFNEQFF
TGCGCCAGCAGCTACCTAGCGGGGTTCAATGAGCAGTTCTTC
>.|few|TRBV7-2|TRBJ2-5
CASSLGTSRLMETQYF
TGTGCCAGCAGCCTAGGGACTTCTCGCCTTATGGAGACCCAGTACTTC
>.|few|TRBV4-1|TRBJ2-2
CASSRNSGELFF
TGCGCCAGCAGCCGAAACAGCGGGGAGCTGTTTTTT
>TRBD1|few|TRBV20-1|TRBJ2-3
CSARDRGSTDTQYF
TGCAGTGCTAGGGACAGGGGAAGCACAGATACGCAGTATTTT
>.|.|TRBV4-3|TRBJ1-5
CASSPTRVLFNQPQHF
TGCGCCAGCAGCCCTACTAGGGTTCTCTTCAATCAGCCCCAGCATTTT
>TRBD1|few|TRBV20-1|TRBJ2-5
CSARYGTGGGRTQYF
TGCAGTGCCCGATACGGGACAGGGGGAGGAAGGACCCAGTACTTC
>.|.|TRBV11-2|TRBJ1-2
CASSLAGADFYGYTF
TGTGCCAGCAGCTTAGCAGGGGCGGATTTCTATGGCTACACCTTC
>TRBD1|.|TRBV11-2|TRBJ2-7
CASSLWTGNYEQYF
TGTGCCAGCAGCTTATGGACAGGAAACTACGAGCAGTACTTC
>.|few|TRBV20-1|TRBJ1-1
CSAREILMNTEAFF
TGCAGTGCTAGAGAGATCCTCATGAACACTGAAGCTTTCTTT
>.|.|TRBV20-1|TRBJ1-1
CSAQSTGGLATEAFF
TGCAGTGCTCAGTCCACAGGAGGGCTCGCCACTGAAGCTTTCTTT
>.|.|TRBV15|TRBJ2-3
CATSRTTDTQYF
TGTGCCACCAGCAGAACTACAGATACGCAGTATTTT
>.|.|TRBV25-1|TRBJ2-5
CASSETGRPGAETQYF
TGTGCCAGCAGTGAAACGGGTCGGCCGGGAGCGGAGACCCAGTACTTC
>.|few|TRBV4-1|TRBJ2-1
CASLRDPSYNEQFF
TGCGCCAGCCTCCGGGACCCCTCCTACAATGAGCAGTTCTTC
>TRBD2|once|TRBV5-1|TRBJ2-1
CASSLRPGTSVYNEQFF
TGCGCCAGCAGCTTACGACCCGGGACTAGCGTTTACAATGAGCAGTTCTTC
>TRBD2|.|TRBV27|TRBJ2-1
CASSSSGRSNEQFF
TGTGCCAGCAGTTCTAGCGGGAGGTCAAATGAGCAGTTCTTC
>.|few|TRBV2|TRBJ1-2
CARVLIPQRTLRANYGYTF
TGTGCCAGGGTCCTTATCCCGCAGCGGACATTGCGAGCTAACTATGGCTACACCTTC
>.|few|TRBV5-1|TRBJ2-1
CASSSTQNNEQFF
TGCGCCAGCAGCTCGACTCAGAACAATGAGCAGTTCTTC
>.|.|TRBV3-1|TRBJ1-5
CASSQEHRPKDPQHF
TGTGCCAGCAGCCAAGAACACAGGCCTAAAGACCCCCAGCATTTT
>TRBD1|.|TRBV2|TRBJ1-3
CASSVSAGQGGNTIYF
TGTGCCAGCAGTGTCTCGGCGGGACAGGGGGGAAACACCATATATTTT
>.|few|TRBV12-3/TRBV12-4|TRBJ1-1
CASTSPQGDAFF
TGTGCCAGCACTAGCCCCCAGGGAGACGCTTTCTTT
>.|.|TRBV7-9|TRBJ2-1
CASSFLAIDEQFF
TGTGCCAGCAGCTTCCTGGCAATAGACGAGCAGTTCTTC
>TRBD1|.|TRBV20-1|TRBJ2-5
CSAVVQGEETQYF
TGCAGTGCCGTCGTGCAGGGGGAGGAGACCCAGTACTTC
>TRBD2|.|TRBV10-3|TRBJ2-3
CAISRSGTSGGAGDTQYF
TGTGCCATCAGTAGGTCCGGGACTAGCGGGGGGGCCGGAGATACGCAGTATTTT
>.|few|TRBV20-1|TRBJ2-3
CSASHDTQYF
TGCAGTGCTAGCCACGATACGCAGTATTTT
>TRBD2|many|TRBV29-1|TRBJ2-5
CSGVRGREETQYF
TGCAGCGGTGTACGGGGGAGGGAAGAGACCCAGTACTTC
>.|.|TRBV9|TRBJ1-6
CASSGGRGNSPLHF
TGTGCCAGCAGCGGTGGGAGGGGGAATTCACCCCTCCACTTT
>.|.|TRBV5-4|TRBJ2-1
CASSFGRATNEQFF
TGTGCCAGCAGCTTTGGGCGGGCCACAAATGAGCAGTTCTTC
>.|.|TRBV9|TRBJ1-2
CASSPFGGDYGYTF
TGTGCCAGCAGCCCCTTTGGGGGAGACTATGGCTACACCTTC
>.|.|TRBV7-2|TRBJ2-2
CASSLFAGSSTGELFF
TGTGCCAGCAGCTTATTCGCGGGGTCGAGCACCGGGGAGCTGTTTTTT
>TRBD1|few|TRBV7-9|TRBJ1-2
CASSPLGQPLYHYGYTF
TGTGCCAGCAGCCCCCTGGGACAGCCCCTTTACCACTATGGCTACACCTTC
>.|.|TRBV28|TRBJ2-5
CASSLLPAGRETQYF
TGTGCCAGCAGTTTACTCCCCGCAGGGAGAGAGACCCAGTACTTC
>.|few|TRBV2|TRBJ2-1
CACRGPGPNEQFF
TGTGCCTGCAGAGGGCCGGGGCCCAATGAGCAGTTCTTC
>.|many|TRBV5-8|TRBJ2-6
CASSLDSGANVLTF
TGTGCCAGCAGCTTGGACTCTGGGGCCAACGTCCTGACTTTC
>.|.|TRBV20-1|TRBJ1-2
CSARDIRGAGYGYTF
TGCAGTGCTAGAGATATCAGGGGTGCAGGCTATGGCTACACCTTC
>.|.|TRBV20-1|TRBJ2-7
CSVAGANSYEQYF
TGCAGTGTGGCGGGGGCGAACTCCTACGAGCAGTACTTT
>.|.|TRBV20-1|TRBJ2-7
CSAHLGAGHSYEQYF
TGCAGTGCCCATTTGGGAGCGGGACACTCCTACGAGCAGTACTTC
>TRBD1|.|TRBV12-3/TRBV12-4|TRBJ2-1
CASSPTHRDRGMNEQFF
TGTGCCAGCAGTCCAACACACCGGGACAGGGGAATGAATGAGCAGTTCTTC
>.|few|TRBV28|TRBJ2-5
CASNFGPPTAQETQYF
TGTGCCAGCAATTTTGGCCCTCCGACGGCCCAAGAGACCCAGTACTTC
>.|.|TRBV5-1|TRBJ2-7
CASSLEGQDHYEQYF
TGCGCCAGCAGCTTGGAAGGACAAGACCACTACGAGCAGTACTTC
>.|few|TRBV5-1|TRBJ2-5
CASSLFPGAEETQYF
TGCGCCAGCAGCTTGTTTCCAGGGGCGGAAGAGACCCAGTACTTC
>TRBD1|.|TRBV12-3/TRBV12-4|TRBJ2-3
CASSSLLDRGADTQYF
TGTGCCAGCAGTTCCCTACTGGACAGGGGCGCAGATACGCAGTATTTT
>.|few|TRBV20-1|TRBJ2-7
CSATRSLVAYEQYF
TGCAGTGCCACCCGGAGTTTAGTGGCCTACGAGCAGTACTTC
>TRBD2|few|TRBV11-2|TRBJ2-1
CASSHRLAGILGEQFF
TGTGCCAGCAGCCATCGACTAGCGGGAATATTGGGTGAGCAGTTCTTC
>TRBD1|few|TRBV7-2|TRBJ2-5
CASSFPDRETQYF
TGTGCCAGCAGCTTCCCGGACAGGGAGACCCAGTACTTC
>.|.|TRBV12-5|TRBJ1-2
CASGSNPRPGLNYGYTF
TGTGCTAGTGGTTCCAACCCCCGCCCGGGACTTAACTATGGCTACACCTTC
>.|few|TRBV7-9|TRBJ2-6
CASQAGASVLTF
TGTGCCTCCCAGGCCGGGGCCAGCGTCCTGACTTTC
>.|few|TRBV6-6|TRBJ2-1
CASSNYSFGNEQFF
TGTGCCAGCAGTAATTATTCTTTCGGCAATGAGCAGTTCTTC
>TRBD2|.|TRBV20-1|TRBJ2-7
CSAGVPGGYEQYF
TGCAGTGCTGGAGTCCCGGGGGGCTACGAGCAGTACTTC
>.|few|TRBV6-1|TRBJ2-1
CASSEIVLTGTSSYNEQFF
TGTGCCAGCAGTGAAATAGTTCTTACAGGGACGAGCTCCTACAATGAGCAGTTCTTC
>.|.|TRBV4-3|TRBJ2-1
CASSQDTGNLVAKYNEQFF
TGCGCCAGCAGCCAAGATACAGGGAATCTCGTAGCAAAGTACAATGAGCAGTTCTTC
>TRBD1|few|TRBV20-1|TRBJ1-4
CSASGTDEKLFF
TGCAGTGCTAGCGGGACAGATGAAAAACTGTTTTTT
>TRBD1|few|TRBV4-1|TRBJ1-5
CASSQDIPGQSRNQPQHF
TGCGCCAGCAGCCAAGATATTCCGGGACAGAGTCGGAATCAGCCCCAGCATTTT
>TRBD2|.|TRBV6-5|TRBJ2-1
CASSYEGTRNDEQFF
TGTGCCAGCAGTTACGAAGGGACTAGGAACGATGAGCAGTTCTTC
>TRBD2|few|TRBV6-5|TRBJ2-3
CASRVSGGAGDTQYF
TGTGCCAGCAGGGTTAGCGGGGGGGCCGGAGATACGCAGTATTTT